This paragraph reports one T cell receptor beta chain. Its antigen is not identified. An end of the junction does not agree with germline; a read error may underlie this. These data originate in a study of T-cell reconstitution after alpha-beta-depleted transplantation in children. Study-wide findings and caveats: Most T-cell counts and diversity one year after the transplant came from T cells that were newly produced. After transplant, at about two months, alpha-beta T cells were reportedly derived from several hundred expanded graft clones.

Unique molecular identifiers featured in how the TCRbeta library was prepared. TCRdb reprocessed the PCR reads via MiXCR and lists one record per CDR3 protein. Counted here are hundreds of thousands of distinct CDR3 sequences, around 14% occurring once; the ten biggest clones make up 0.79%. The sequencing used PBMCs, collected before TCRalphabeta/CD19-depleted stem cell transplant. The TCR comes from a girl aged 2 to 9 with congenital amegakaryocytic thrombocytopenia, due to receive a stem cell transplant.

The CDR3 sequence: CATSQDTRTGDEQFF. The DNA for the CDR3 is TGTGCCACCAGCCAAGACACCAGGACTGGCGATGAGCAGTTCTTC. The chain uses TRBV3-1 and TRBJ2-1; tentative D call: TRBD2 (5 bases). This CDR3 spans 15 amino acids. Germline CDR1 and CDR2: LGHDT and YNNKEL (reference sequence).